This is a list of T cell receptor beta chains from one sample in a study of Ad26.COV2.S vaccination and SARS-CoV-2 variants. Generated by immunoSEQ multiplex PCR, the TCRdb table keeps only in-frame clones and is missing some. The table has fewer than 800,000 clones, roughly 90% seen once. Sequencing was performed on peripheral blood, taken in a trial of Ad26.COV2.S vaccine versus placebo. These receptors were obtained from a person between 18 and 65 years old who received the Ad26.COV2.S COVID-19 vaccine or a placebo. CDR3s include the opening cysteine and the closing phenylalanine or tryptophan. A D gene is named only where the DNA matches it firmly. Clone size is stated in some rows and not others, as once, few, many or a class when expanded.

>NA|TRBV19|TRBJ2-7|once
TGTGCCAGTAGTATAGATCAGGGGACGAGAAACGAGCAGTACTTC
CASSIDQGTRNEQYF
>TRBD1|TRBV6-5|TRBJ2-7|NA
TGTGCCAGCAGTAGACAGGGGGCAGGGGAGCAGTACTTC
CASSRQGAGEQYF
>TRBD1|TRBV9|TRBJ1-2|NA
TGTGCCAGCAGCGTAGGGACCCCCCAGGGGGACTATGGCTACACTTTC
CASSVGTPQGDYGYTF
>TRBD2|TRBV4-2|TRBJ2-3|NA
TGTGCCAGCAGCCCCCTAGCGGGAGTATCCGATACGCAGTATTTT
CASSPLAGVSDTQYF
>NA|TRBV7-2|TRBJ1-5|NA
TGTGCCAGCAGCTCTATGAATGATCAGCCCCAGCATTTT
CASSSMNDQPQHF
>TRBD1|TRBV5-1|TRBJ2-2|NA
TGCGCCAGCAGCTTGAGGACAGGGTTCCCCGGGGAGCTGTTTTTT
CASSLRTGFPGELFF
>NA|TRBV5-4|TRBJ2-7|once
TGTGCCAGCAGCCAAGGGACTGGAGCCTACGAGCAGTACTTC
CASSQGTGAYEQYF
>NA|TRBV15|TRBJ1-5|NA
TGTGCCACCAGCAGAGATCCGGGAAATCAGCCCCAGCATTTT
CATSRDPGNQPQHF
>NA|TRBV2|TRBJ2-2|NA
TGTGCCGGGACCGGGACGTCGAACACCGGGGAGCTGTTTTTT
CAGTGTSNTGELFF
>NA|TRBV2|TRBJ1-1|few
TGTGCCAGCAGTGACCAGGGGAACACTGAAGCTTTCTTT
CASSDQGNTEAFF
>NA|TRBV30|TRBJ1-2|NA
TGTGCCTGGACCCCCATCGGGCAGGGCGGCGGCTATGGCTACACCTTC
CAWTPIGQGGGYGYTF
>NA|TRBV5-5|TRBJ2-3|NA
TGTGCCAGCAGCGTTATGGTGGGCCTGGATACGCAGTATTTT
CASSVMVGLDTQYF
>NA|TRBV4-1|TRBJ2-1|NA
TGCGCCAGCAGCCAAGATCCCCCTCGTCGTTACAATGAGCAGTTCTTC
CASSQDPPRRYNEQFF
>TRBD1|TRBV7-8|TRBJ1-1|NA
TGTGCCAGCAGCCCAAGGGACAGGGCGGCTGAAGCTTTCTTT
CASSPRDRAAEAFF
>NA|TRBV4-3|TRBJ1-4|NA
TGCGCCAGCAGAGGCTCCGCAACTAATGAAAAACTGTTTTTT
CASRGSATNEKLFF